These 25 T cell receptor beta chains were sequenced from one sample in a study of T cells after yellow fever vaccination. TCRdb fed the 5' RACE reads into MiXCR, producing one record per CDR3 protein. The sample consists of just under 600,000 distinct CDR3 sequences, 13% of them appearing once. The source was PBMCs, collected on the day of the yellow fever booster vaccination. Receptor source: a man younger than 45 who received the YFV17D yellow fever vaccine.

The genes are TRBV10-3 and TRBJ2-5; the match to TRBD1 covers 7 bases. Germline trimming cut 6 bases from V and 2 bases from J; bases unmatched to any gene: 3. The CDR3 contains 13 residues. Germline CDR1 reads ENHRY; CDR2 reads SYGVKD. CDR3 DNA: TGTGCCATCAGGGGGACAGAACAAGAGACCCAGTACTTC. It codes for CAIRGTEQETQYF.

This clonotype was seen a few times. This chain joins TRBV20-1 and TRBJ2-7; D uncertain. The CDR3 consists of 13 residues. The germline V gene has CDR1 DFQATT and CDR2 SNEGSKA (reference sequence). V was shortened by 6 bases and J by 5 bases, with 17 bases between the two germline ends. CDR3 nucleotides: TGCAGTGCCGCCGTGAGAGACCCTAACGAGCAGTACTTC. Translated: CSAAVRDPNEQYF.

This clonotype was detected only a few times. The chain couples TRBV28 to TRBJ2-3, with 7 positions matching TRBD2. The V gene end was trimmed by 6 bases and the J gene end by 3 bases; junction bases not matched to a gene: 0. Per germline, CDR1 MDHEN and CDR2 SYDVKM. The CDR3 length is 12 residues. CDR3 sequence: CASRGGTDTQYF. CDR3 bases: TGTGCCAGCAGGGGGGGGACAGATACGCAGTATTTT. The whole variable domain, remainder taken from reference TRBV28 and TRBJ2-3, is DVKVTQSSRYLVKRTGEKVFLECVQDMDHENMFWYRQDPGLGLRLIYFSYDVKMKEKGDIPEGYSVSREKKERFSLILESASTNQTSMYLCASRGGTDTQYFGPGTRLTVL.

V usage is TRBV5-1 and J usage is TRBJ2-5; a possible D gene is TRBD2 (6 bases). CDR1 SGHRS and CDR2 YFSETQ come from the germline V gene. This CDR3 has 14 amino acids. The ends were cut back, 7 bases at V and 1 base at J, with 14 bases in the middle. The CDR3 loop is CASSRGELQETQYF. CDR3 nucleotide sequence: TGCGCCAGCTCCCGCGGGGAACTCCAAGAGACCCAGTACTTC.

This clonotype occurred a few times. The chain combines TRBV20-1 with TRBJ1-5; 7 nucleotides line up with TRBD1. J lost 3 bases, V lost 6 bases, and 8 bases had no gene match. The CDR3 spans 14 residues. In germline, CDR1 is DFQATT, CDR2 SNEGSKA (reference sequence). The CDR3 here is CSADPGQVNQPQHF. The CDR3 region has the DNA TGCAGTGCGGATCCCGGACAGGTCAATCAGCCCCAGCATTTT.

This clonotype was seen at least ten times. This chain connects TRBV20-1 to TRBJ1-2, with D unclear. Germline V lookup: CDR1 DFQATT, CDR2 SNEGSKA (reference sequence). The CDR3 runs 13 residues. The V end was cut by 3 bases, the J end by 1 base, with 9 bases between. The CDR3 sequence is CSASGGVNYGYTF. In nucleotides, the CDR3 is TGCAGTGCTAGCGGTGGGGTTAACTATGGCTACACCTTC.

V is TRBV7-2 and J is TRBJ2-7, with TRBD1 matching over 7 bases. CDR1 is SGHTA and CDR2 is FQGNSA in the germline V gene. V was clipped by 4 bases and J by 2 bases; unmatched bases: 8. This CDR3 has 15 residues. In DNA, the CDR3 is TGTGCCAGCAGCTGGAACAGGGGTCACACCTACGAGCAGTACTTC. The encoded protein is CASSWNRGHTYEQYF.

This clonotype was observed a few times. This sequence joins TRBV25-1 and TRBJ2-7; TRBD1 might be the D (5 bases). Germline V gives CDR1 MGHDK, CDR2 SYGVNS. Trimming stripped 7 bases from V and 3 bases from J, with 13 bases between. The CDR3 sequence is 13 residues long. The CDR3 sequence: CASTRVGDYEQYF. The DNA of the CDR3 is TGTGCCAGCACCAGGGTTGGGGACTACGAGCAGTACTTC.

This clonotype has at least ten counts. V gene TRBV7-9 combines with J gene TRBJ2-1; D unclear. The CDR3 sequence is 13 residues long. In germline, CDR1 is SEHNR, CDR2 FQNEAQ (reference sequence). Trimming removed 8 bases from V and 0 bases from J, with 8 bases in between. In nucleotides, the CDR3 is TGTGCCAGCGAGTCGTTCTCCTACAATGAGCAGTTCTTC. It yields the protein CASESFSYNEQFF.

This clonotype showed up just a few times. V is TRBV20-1 and J is TRBJ2-5; D is ambiguous. The germline V gene encodes CDR1 DFQATT and CDR2 SNEGSKA (reference sequence). The CDR3 has 11 amino acids. V was cut by 6 bases and J by 7 bases, with 12 bases left in between. DNA of the CDR3: TGCAGTGCCCCCTCCCTCGGGACCCAGTACTTC. Its translation is CSAPSLGTQYF.

V and J are TRBV15 and TRBJ2-7, with D possibly TRBD2 on 5 matching bases. The germline V gene encodes CDR1 LNHNV and CDR2 YYDKDF (reference sequence). Trimming shortened V by 1 base and J by 4 bases, and 5 bases separated the two germline ends. CDR3 length equals 12 residues. The CDR3 DNA follows: TGTGCCACCAGCAGAGGACTATACGAGCAGTACTTC. Amino acid sequence: CATSRGLYEQYF.

This chain links TRBV20-1 with TRBJ2-3; 12 bases agree with TRBD2. Germline V CDR1 and CDR2: DFQATT, SNEGSKA (reference sequence). V trimming: 7 bases; J trimming: 2 bases; junction bases outside the gene matches: 19. This CDR3 region has 19 residues. The CDR3 protein is CSVQRGDRGTSGSTDTQYF. CDR3 nucleotides: TGCAGTGTCCAGAGGGGCGACCGGGGGACTAGCGGGTCCACAGATACGCAGTATTTT.

The chain has TRBV7-2 and TRBJ2-2, with 10 positions matching TRBD1. The V gene end was trimmed by 5 bases and the J gene end by 5 bases; junction bases not matched to a gene: 2. This CDR3 contains 14 residues. Germline loops: CDR1 SGHTA, CDR2 FQGNSA. The CDR3 here is CASSGTGVTGELFF. The CDR3 DNA reads TGTGCCAGCAGCGGGACAGGGGTGACCGGGGAGCTGTTTTTT.

A few counts support this clonotype. The chain joins TRBV28 to TRBJ2-7; D may correspond to TRBD1 or TRBD2 (5 bases each). V dropped 3 bases and J dropped 2 bases, with 11 bases sitting between them. The CDR3 spans 14 residues. In germline, CDR1 is MDHEN, CDR2 SYDVKM. The CDR3: CASSFPGAAYEQYF. The CDR3 nucleotides are TGTGCCAGCAGTTTCCCCGGGGCGGCCTACGAGCAGTACTTC.

This clonotype showed up just a few times. The chain joins TRBV28 to TRBJ2-1; D could derive from TRBD1 or TRBD2 (5 bases each). The CDR3 contains 15 residues. V lost 7 bases and J 5 bases, leaving 18 bases between the germline ends. Germline CDR1 and CDR2: MDHEN and SYDVKM. The CDR3 loop reads CASTIGASQNNEQFF. The CDR3 DNA is TGTGCCAGCACCATAGGGGCTAGCCAGAACAATGAGCAGTTCTTC.

This chain connects TRBV20-1 to TRBJ1-2, with D possibly matching TRBD1 (6 bases). V was shortened by 6 bases and J by 5 bases, with 13 bases between the two germline ends. Germline-derived CDR1 and CDR2 are DFQATT and SNEGSKA (reference sequence). The CDR3 is made up of 12 amino acids. The CDR3 region is CSAEGQLYGYTF. The CDR3 DNA sequence: TGCAGTGCCGAAGGACAGTTGTATGGCTACACCTTC.

This clonotype occurred many times. J is TRBJ1-2 and V is TRBV2; 12 nucleotides agree with TRBD1. V shed 7 bases and J 7 bases; nucleotides not matched to a gene: 7. The CDR3 totals 14 residues. Per the germline V gene, CDR1 is SNHLY and CDR2 is FYNNEI. The CDR3 spells CASMPGTGGVGYTF. Written as DNA, the CDR3 is TGTGCCAGCATGCCCGGGACAGGGGGCGTTGGCTACACCTTC.

This clonotype turned up a few times. This rearrangement joins TRBV27 to TRBJ2-7; D gene uncertain. The germline gives CDR1 MNHEY, CDR2 SMNVEV (reference sequence). The germline V and J ends were trimmed by 6 bases and 3 bases, with 15 bases remaining between them. This CDR3 region has 14 residues. CDR3 sequence reads: CASSIDIKYYEQYF. The DNA for the CDR3 is TGTGCCAGCAGCATCGATATAAAATACTACGAGCAGTACTTC.

In this sample, this clonotype turned up a few times. This rearrangement joins TRBV24-1 to TRBJ2-2; D unresolved. The CDR3 spans 15 residues. Germline CDR1 and CDR2: KGHDR and SFDVKD. V gave up 0 bases and J gave up 1 base, with 5 bases separating them. The CDR3, as DNA: TGTGCCACCAGTGATTTGGAGAGGAACACCGGGGAGCTGTTTTTT. This gives the protein CATSDLERNTGELFF.

This clonotype was seen a few times. The J gene is TRBJ2-1, the V gene TRBV11-2; possible D gene TRBD2, 6 bases. The germline V and J ends were trimmed by 0 bases and 9 bases, with 9 bases remaining between them. This CDR3 is built from 13 residues. Germline CDR1 is SGHAT and CDR2 is FQNNGV. This CDR3 reads CASSLEGGAEQFF. CDR3 in DNA: TGTGCCAGCAGCTTAGAGGGCGGGGCTGAGCAGTTCTTC.

The sample holds many counts of this clonotype. J is TRBJ1-1 and V is TRBV7-2, with no clear D. The CDR3 totals 13 residues. V was clipped by 3 bases and J by 1 base, with 6 bases between them. Germline CDR1 and CDR2: SGHTA and FQGNSA. As DNA, the CDR3 is TGTGCCAGCAGCTTTCGAGGGAACACTGAAGCTTTCTTT. This translates into CASSFRGNTEAFF.

This chain's CDR3 is CSANEGEQYF. The CDR3 bases are TGCAGTGCTAACGAAGGCGAGCAGTACTTC. The chain couples TRBV20-1 to TRBJ2-7; D remains ambiguous. V was pared by 4 bases and J by 6 bases, with 7 bases between. The CDR3 runs 10 residues. Germline lookup yields CDR1 DFQATT and CDR2 SNEGSKA (reference sequence).

The CDR3 DNA follows: TGTGCCAGCAGTCAACACCCGGCAGGGGCAGATACGCAGTATTTT. Translated: CASSQHPAGADTQYF. The V gene is TRBV14, the J gene TRBJ2-3, with D possibly TRBD1 on 6 matching bases. V was shortened by 6 bases and J by 4 bases, with 17 bases between the two germline ends. Germline CDR1 SGHDN, CDR2 FVKESK. This CDR3 spans 15 amino acids.

V and J are TRBV10-3 and TRBJ2-1; a weak D match, TRBD2 (6 bases). There are 14 residues in the CDR3. The germline V gene has CDR1 ENHRY and CDR2 SYGVKD. The ends were cut back, 5 bases at V and 4 bases at J, with 12 bases in the middle. In DNA form, the CDR3 reads TGTGCCATCAGTAGGGTAGCGGAGTACAATGAGCAGTTCTTC. This gives the protein CAISRVAEYNEQFF.

V gene TRBV20-1 combines with J gene TRBJ2-7; 9 bases are a match to TRBD2. The CDR3 length is 16 residues. V shed 6 bases, J shed 2 bases, and the junction held 14 bases outside the gene matches. Looked up from germline, CDR1 is DFQATT and CDR2 is SNEGSKA (reference sequence). The CDR3 loop is CSATAPTGTSPYEQYF. The CDR3 nucleotides read TGCAGTGCCACCGCACCGACCGGGACTAGCCCCTACGAGCAGTACTTC.